These 27 T cell receptor beta chains were all obtained from the same sample, sequenced in a study of blood T cell repertoires in COVID-19. The repertoire was sequenced with immunoSEQ multiplex PCR; TCRdb's copy has only in-frame clones and lacks some. The profile shows more than 400,000 clones, roughly 88% of them singletons. Sequencing was performed on peripheral blood. The source of these receptors is a human donor in a cohort sampled during active COVID-19.

The chain employs TRBV5-6 and TRBJ1-1; perhaps TRBD1 as D (6 bases). This CDR3 spans 13 amino acids. Looked up from germline, CDR1 is SGHDT and CDR2 is YYEEEE. The V and J ends lost 4 bases and 6 bases respectively, with 13 bases between them. The CDR3 region is CASSPGTIPEAFF. The CDR3, as DNA: TGTGCCAGCAGCCCGGGGACAATCCCTGAAGCTTTCTTT.

The V and J genes are TRBV5-6 and TRBJ2-1; possibly TRBD1 for D (6 bases). Trimming cost V 4 bases and J 4 bases, with 12 bases left between them. Per germline, CDR1 SGHDT and CDR2 YYEEEE. This CDR3 region has 14 residues. In DNA form, the CDR3 reads TGTGCCAGCAGCCAAGGACAGCCTTACAATGAGCAGTTCTTC. Translation: CASSQGQPYNEQFF.

This clone has a handful of counts. The chain links TRBV28 to TRBJ2-3; TRBD1 aligns across 9 bases. CDR3 size: 16 residues. The trim removed 6 bases at V and 8 bases at J, leaving 15 bases unmatched. Germline V gives CDR1 MDHEN, CDR2 SYDVKM. CDR3 sequence reads: CASSLQTGGRIGTQYF. The CDR3, as DNA: TGTGCCAGCAGCCTCCAAACAGGGGGCAGGATTGGTACGCAGTATTTT. The variable domain in full, completed from reference TRBV28 and TRBJ2-3, reads DVKVTQSSRYLVKRTGEKVFLECVQDMDHENMFWYRQDPGLGLRLIYFSYDVKMKEKGDIPEGYSVSREKKERFSLILESASTNQTSMYLCASSLQTGGRIGTQYFGPGTRLTVL.

The genes are TRBV10-2 and TRBJ1-1, with D uncertain. The CDR3 covers 14 residues. Germline V gene lookup returns CDR1 WSHSY and CDR2 SAAADI. The V gene lost 3 bases and the J gene lost 1 base, with 9 bases spanning the gap. CDR3 amino acids: CASSELGRNTEAFF. The CDR3 DNA reads as TGCGCCAGCAGTGAACTTGGGAGGAACACTGAAGCTTTCTTT.

This chain joins TRBV9 and TRBJ1-4; D remains unclear. The CDR3 contains 15 residues. The ends were cut back, 0 bases at V and 2 bases at J, with 8 bases in the middle. Germline V gene lookup returns CDR1 SGDLS and CDR2 YYNGEE. The CDR3 DNA follows: TGTGCCAGCAGCGTAGATGCTCGGACTAATGAAAAACTGTTTTTT. Amino acid sequence: CASSVDARTNEKLFF.

The chain recombines TRBV6-5 with TRBJ2-7; 8 positions match TRBD1. Trimming took 6 bases from V and 5 from J; bases not matched to a gene: 9. The CDR3 contains 14 residues. Germline-derived CDR1 and CDR2 are MNHEY and SVGAGI. The CDR3 here is CASRKTGVGHEQYF. The CDR3 bases are TGTGCCAGCAGGAAGACAGGGGTAGGCCACGAGCAGTACTTC.

This clone was detected only once. The chain carries TRBV3-1 (or the pseudogene TRBV3-2) and TRBJ1-1, with 7 bases lining up with TRBD1. The CDR3 sequence is 17 residues long. After removal of 7 bases from V and 0 bases from J, the junction contained 14 bases not matched to a gene. In germline, CDR1 is LGHDT, CDR2 YNNKEL (reference sequence). The CDR3 DNA reads as TGTGCCAGCATATCTAACCCGAACAGGGGCATGAACACTGAAGCTTTCTTT. Its protein product is CASISNPNRGMNTEAFF.

This clone appeared a few times. This rearrangement joins TRBV7-3 to TRBJ1-1; no clear D. CDR1 and CDR2 from the germline V gene are SGHTA and FQGTGA. This CDR3 comprises 13 residues. The V and J ends lost 2 bases and 4 bases respectively, with 8 bases between them. The CDR3 DNA reads as TGTGCCAGCAGCTTATCTGGCCTCACTGAAGCTTTCTTT. Amino acid sequence: CASSLSGLTEAFF. Looking up the rest from reference TRBV7-3 and TRBJ1-1 gives the full variable domain: GAGVSQTPSNKVTEKGKYVELRCDPISGHTALYWYRQSLGQGPEFLIYFQGTGAADDSGLPNDRFFAVRPEGSVSTLKIQRTERGDSAVYLCASSLSGLTEAFFGQGTRLTVV.

The V and J genes are TRBV2 and TRBJ1-5; the D gene is possibly TRBD1 (6 bases). Trimming shortened V by 3 bases and J by 0 bases, and 15 bases separated the two germline ends. In germline, CDR1 is SNHLY, CDR2 FYNNEI. The CDR3 totals 17 residues. For the CDR3, the DNA is TGTGCCAGCAGTGAGCCACAGGGAGTTTATAGCAATCAGCCCCAGCATTTT. Its protein is CASSEPQGVYSNQPQHF.

This sequence joins TRBV4-2 and TRBJ1-6; TRBD1 matches at 8 bases. Germline V gives CDR1 LGHNA, CDR2 YNFKEQ. This CDR3 has 17 residues. V shed 4 bases, J shed 0 bases, and the junction held 5 bases outside the gene matches. The DNA of the CDR3 is TGTGCCAGCAGCCCCCGGACAGGGAGCTCCTATAATTCACCCCTCCACTTT. It encodes CASSPRTGSSYNSPLHF.

The V call is TRBV5-1, the J call TRBJ1-2; D unclear. The V and J ends lost 1 base and 7 bases respectively, with 14 bases between them. CDR3 length: 14 amino acids. Germline CDR1 is SGHRS and CDR2 is YFSETQ. For the CDR3, the DNA is TGCGCCAGCAGCTTGACGGTAGATATCGGTGGCTACACCTTC. It is translated as CASSLTVDIGGYTF.

CDR3 in DNA: TGTGCCAGCAGTTTATTTGCAATTCAGGGGTTGGGAAATTCACCCCTCCACTTT. This codes for CASSLFAIQGLGNSPLHF. The rearrangement links TRBV28 to TRBJ1-6, with TRBD1 as a possible D gene (6 bases). The germline CDR1 and CDR2 sequences are MDHEN and SYDVKM. This CDR3 contains 18 residues. The germline V and J ends were trimmed by 1 base and 7 bases, with 20 bases remaining between them.

On this clone itself: This CDR3 is also generated by other DNA sequences in the sample. The chain couples TRBV9 to TRBJ2-7; a possible D gene is TRBD2 (5 bases). Between the trimmed V and J ends, which lost 0 bases and 1 base, there was a span of 11 bases. Germline values: CDR1 SGDLS, CDR2 YYNGEE. The CDR3 sequence is 15 residues long. The CDR3 DNA reads as TGTGCCAGCAGCGTAGGGTCGGGGTCGTCCTACGAGCAGTACTTC. Translation: CASSVGSGSSYEQYF.

The V call is TRBV7-2, the J call TRBJ2-7; 9 positions agree with TRBD1. V dropped 3 bases and J dropped 4; count of bases not matched to a gene: 4. This CDR3 comprises 14 residues. Germline V gene data show CDR1 as SGHTA and CDR2 as FQGNSA. The CDR3 sequence is CASSFLGTGYEQYF. The CDR3 DNA follows: TGTGCCAGCAGCTTTCTAGGGACAGGGTACGAGCAGTACTTC.

This rearrangement joins TRBV5-6 to TRBJ2-7; the match to TRBD2 covers 14 bases. This CDR3 is built from 16 residues. Unmatched junction bases numbered 9, after V lost 4 bases and J lost 6 bases. Germline V CDR1 and CDR2: SGHDT, YYEEEE. The CDR3: CASSPGLAGVGREQYF. The CDR3 coding sequence is TGTGCCAGCAGCCCGGGACTAGCGGGAGTAGGGCGCGAGCAGTACTTC.

This chain joins TRBV30 and TRBJ1-4; 8 nucleotides line up with TRBD1. The V gene end was trimmed by 2 bases and the J gene end by 8 bases; junction bases not matched to a gene: 13. The CDR3 has 16 residues. The germline CDR1 and CDR2 sequences are GTSNPN and SVGIG (reference sequence). The chain's CDR3 is CAWSPISGGSGEKLFF. CDR3 in DNA: TGTGCCTGGAGTCCCATATCAGGGGGCTCGGGCGAAAAACTGTTTTTT.

The V and J genes are TRBV12-3 or TRBV12-4 and TRBJ2-7; 10 positions match TRBD1. This CDR3 contains 13 residues. The V and J ends lost 8 bases and 4 bases, in that order; junction bases with no gene match: 5. The CDR3 protein is CASRTGGQYEQYF. The CDR3 DNA reads as TGTGCCAGCCGGACAGGGGGTCAATACGAGCAGTACTTC.

The chain joins TRBV2 to TRBJ1-1; tentatively, D is TRBD1 (6 bases). V lost 5 bases and J lost 0, with 13 bases in between. The V gene's germline CDR1 is SNHLY and CDR2 FYNNEI. This CDR3 contains 15 residues. CDR3 in DNA: TGTGCCAGCAGTCCGACAGGTAGGATGAACACTGAAGCTTTCTTT. Encoded protein: CASSPTGRMNTEAFF.

V gene TRBV29-1 combines with J gene TRBJ1-1; D call uncertain. The germline CDR1 and CDR2 sequences are SQVTM and ANQGSEA. This CDR3 has 12 residues. The ends were cut back, 1 base at V and 7 bases at J, with 10 bases in the middle. CDR3 sequence (DNA): TGCAGCGTTGAAGTTTACGGGGATGAAGCTTTCTTT. Translating it yields CSVEVYGDEAFF.

The V call is TRBV5-1, the J call TRBJ1-2; 10 positions match TRBD1. The CDR3 runs to 15 residues. Trimming took 5 bases from V and 3 from J; bases not matched to a gene: 7. CDR1 is SGHRS, CDR2 YFSETQ, per germline. CDR3 bases: TGCGCCAGCAGACCAAGACAGGGGGCGGACTATGGCTACACCTTC. This codes for CASRPRQGADYGYTF.

The J gene is TRBJ2-1, the V gene TRBV18; 10 bases line up with TRBD2. V gave up 2 bases and J gave up 6 bases; unmatched junction bases: 7. The CDR3 has 16 amino acids. Per germline, CDR1 KGHSH and CDR2 LQKENI. The CDR3 is CASSPKGAGGGNEQFF. CDR3 DNA: TGTGCCAGCTCACCAAAGGGAGCGGGAGGGGGCAATGAGCAGTTCTTC. The full variable domain, with the rest looked up from reference TRBV18 and TRBJ2-1, is NAGVMQNPRHLVRRRGQEARLRCSPMKGHSHVYWYRQLPEEGLKFMVYLQKENIIDESGMPKERFSAEFPKEGPSILRIQQVVRGDSAAYFCASSPKGAGGGNEQFFGPGTRLTVL.

This chain links TRBV6-2 or TRBV6-3 with TRBJ2-7; no clear D gene. Germline assignment: CDR1 MNHEY and CDR2 SVGEGT. The CDR3 has 13 residues. V was trimmed by 2 bases and J by 5 bases, leaving 10 bases between them. The CDR3 is CASSYIQHDEQYF. CDR3 nucleotide sequence: TGTGCCAGCAGTTACATACAGCACGACGAGCAGTACTTC.

The count of this clone is one. The CDR3 DNA sequence: TGTGCCAGCAGATCAGGGGGCGCTCCAAACACCATATATTTT. It yields the protein CASRSGGAPNTIYF. The chain uses TRBV7-2 and TRBJ1-3; TRBD1 matches 8 bases. Germline V lookup: CDR1 SGHTA, CDR2 FQGNSA. J gave up 6 bases and V 6 bases, and 7 bases lay outside the gene matches. CDR3 size: 14 residues. Together with reference TRBV7-2 and TRBJ1-3, the CDR3 gives the full variable domain: GAGVSQSPSNKVTEKGKDVELRCDPISGHTALYWYRQSLGQGLEFLIYFQGNSAPDKSGLPSDRFSAERTGGSVSTLTIQRTQQEDSAVYLCASRSGGAPNTIYFGEGSWLTVV.

This sequence joins TRBV30 and TRBJ1-4; D is possibly TRBD1 (6 bases). The CDR3 runs to 14 residues. With 0 bases removed from V and 8 bases from J, the gap between germline ends came to 13 bases. Looked up from germline, CDR1 is GTSNPN and CDR2 is SVGIG (reference sequence). CDR3 amino acids: CAWSVRRGGEKLFF. The CDR3 bases are TGTGCCTGGAGTGTACGGAGGGGGGGAGAAAAACTGTTTTTT. Supplemented by reference TRBV30 and TRBJ1-4, the full variable domain reads SQTIHQWPATLVQPVGSPLSLECTVEGTSNPNLYWYRQAAGRGLQLLFYSVGIGQISSEVPQNLSASRPQDRQFILSSKKLLLSDSGFYLCAWSVRRGGEKLFFGSGTQLSVL.

The chain has TRBV19 and TRBJ2-7; 14 bases line up with TRBD2. The CDR3 contains 15 residues. Germline-derived CDR1 and CDR2 are LNHDA and SQIVND (reference sequence). V lost 3 bases, J lost 3 bases, and 1 base stayed unmatched. The CDR3 coding sequence is TGTGCCAGTAGTATGGGACTAGCGGGAGTCTACGAGCAGTACTTC. This codes for CASSMGLAGVYEQYF.

The chain links TRBV11-3 to TRBJ2-3; D not resolved. CDR3 length: 15 residues. Germline CDR1 and CDR2: SGHNT and YENEEA. Trimming took 1 base from V and 2 from J, leaving 10 bases between them. This CDR3 reads CASSLGRAFTDTQYF. CDR3 sequence (DNA): TGTGCCAGCAGCTTAGGAAGAGCTTTCACAGATACGCAGTATTTT.

The chain uses TRBV5-1 and TRBJ2-4; D is uncertain. The CDR3 is 14 amino acids. V gave up 0 bases and J gave up 8 bases, with 12 bases separating them. Per germline, CDR1 SGHRS and CDR2 YFSETQ. CDR3 nucleotides: TGCGCCAGCAGCTTGGACAGTATGTCGGACATTCAGTACTTC. Translated, it gives CASSLDSMSDIQYF.